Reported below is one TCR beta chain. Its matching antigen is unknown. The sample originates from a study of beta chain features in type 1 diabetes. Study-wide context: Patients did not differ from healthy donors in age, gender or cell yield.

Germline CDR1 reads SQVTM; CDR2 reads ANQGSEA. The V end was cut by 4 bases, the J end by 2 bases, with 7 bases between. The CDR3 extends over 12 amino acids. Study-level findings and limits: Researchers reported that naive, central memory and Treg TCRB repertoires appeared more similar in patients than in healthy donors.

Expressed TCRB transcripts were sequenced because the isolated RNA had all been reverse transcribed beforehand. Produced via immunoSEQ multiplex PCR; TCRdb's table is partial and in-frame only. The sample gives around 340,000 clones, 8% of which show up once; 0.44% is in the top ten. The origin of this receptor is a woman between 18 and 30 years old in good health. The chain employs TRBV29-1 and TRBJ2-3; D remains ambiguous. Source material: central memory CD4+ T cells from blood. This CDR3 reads CSVVESTDTQYF. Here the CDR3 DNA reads TGCAGCGTTGTAGAGTCCACAGATACGCAGTATTTT.